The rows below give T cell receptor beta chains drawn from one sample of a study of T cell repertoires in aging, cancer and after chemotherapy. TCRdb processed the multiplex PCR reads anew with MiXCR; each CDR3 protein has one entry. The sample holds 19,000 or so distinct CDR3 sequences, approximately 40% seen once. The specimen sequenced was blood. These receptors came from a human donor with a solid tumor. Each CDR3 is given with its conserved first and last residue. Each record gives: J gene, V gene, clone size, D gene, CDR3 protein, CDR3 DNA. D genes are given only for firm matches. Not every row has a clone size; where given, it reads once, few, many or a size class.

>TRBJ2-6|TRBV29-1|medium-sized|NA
CSVAGDPGANVLTF
TGCAGCGTTGCTGGGGACCCTGGGGCCAACGTCCTGACTTTC
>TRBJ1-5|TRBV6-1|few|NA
CASSVGGGPQPQHF
TGTGCCAGCAGTGTGGGGGGGGGTCCCCAGCCCCAGCATTTT
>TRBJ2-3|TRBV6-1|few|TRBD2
CASSEGLAGGLGTDTQYF
TGTGCCAGCAGTGAAGGACTAGCGGGGGGGCTGGGCACAGATACGCAGTATTTT
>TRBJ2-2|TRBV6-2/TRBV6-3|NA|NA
CASTFQVTGELFF
TGTGCCAGCACGTTCCAGGTCACCGGGGAGCTGTTTTTT
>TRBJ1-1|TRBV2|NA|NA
CASSEEGPLNTEAFF
TGTGCCAGCAGTGAAGAGGGACCCCTGAACACTGAAGCTTTCTTT
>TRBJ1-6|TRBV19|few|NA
CASSSRQQSPLHF
TGTGCCAGTAGTTCCCGACAACAATCACCCCTCCACTTT
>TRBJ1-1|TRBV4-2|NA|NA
CASSQGTALVPEAFF
TGTGCCAGCAGCCAAGGGACCGCCCTAGTCCCTGAAGCTTTCTTT
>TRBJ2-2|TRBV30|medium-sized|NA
CAWSPGGSDTGELFF
TGTGCCTGGAGCCCCGGCGGGTCCGACACCGGGGAGCTGTTTTTT
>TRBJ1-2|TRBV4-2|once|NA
CASSQERALGYTF
TGTGCCAGCAGCCAAGAAAGAGCGCTTGGCTACACCTTC
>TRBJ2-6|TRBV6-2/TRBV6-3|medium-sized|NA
CASRDTGSGANVLTF
TGTGCCAGCAGGGACACCGGTTCTGGGGCCAACGTCCTGACTTTC
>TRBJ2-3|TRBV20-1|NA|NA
CSARDPGAGRTDTQYF
TGCAGTGCTAGAGATCCCGGGGCGGGAAGGACAGATACGCAGTATTTT
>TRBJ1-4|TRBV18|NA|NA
CASLPTRRGGTNEKLFF
TGTGCCAGCTTACCGACTAGACGCGGGGGGACTAATGAAAAACTGTTTTTT
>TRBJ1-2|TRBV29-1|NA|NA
CSVEDFRHLRGGYTF
TGCAGCGTTGAAGATTTTCGTCACTTACGGGGTGGCTACACCTTC
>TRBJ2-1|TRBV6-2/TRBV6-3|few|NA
CASVRDTILNEQFF
TGTGCCAGCGTACGGGACACAATCCTTAATGAGCAGTTCTTC
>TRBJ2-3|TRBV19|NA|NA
CASSMYASSTDTQYF
TGTGCCAGTAGTATGTATGCCAGTAGCACAGATACGCAGTATTTT
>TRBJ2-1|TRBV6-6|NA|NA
CASSYPKLVGGNNEQFF
TGTGCCAGCAGTTACCCCAAACTAGTGGGGGGAAACAATGAGCAGTTCTTC
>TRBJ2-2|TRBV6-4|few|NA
CASSGTTTGELFF
TGTGCCAGCAGCGGGACAACGACCGGGGAGCTGTTTTTT
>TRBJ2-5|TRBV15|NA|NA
CATSRDAGRGTETQYF
TGTGCCACCAGCAGAGATGCCGGTAGAGGGACCGAGACCCAGTACTTC
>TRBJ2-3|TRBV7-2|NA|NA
CASSSPDTQYF
TGTGCCAGCAGCTCCCCGGATACGCAGTATTTT
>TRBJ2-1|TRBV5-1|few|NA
CASSLAGGGNEQFF
TGCGCCAGCAGCTTGGCCGGAGGCGGCAATGAGCAGTTCTTC
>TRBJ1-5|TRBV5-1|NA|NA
CASSLEASTGQPQHF
TGCGCCAGCAGCTTGGAAGCGAGCACAGGGCAGCCCCAGCATTTT
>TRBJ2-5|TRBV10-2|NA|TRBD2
CASIAGLAGGETQYF
TGCGCCAGCATTGCGGGACTAGCGGGGGGAGAGACCCAGTACTTC
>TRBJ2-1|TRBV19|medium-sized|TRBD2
CASSSGTSANNEQFF
TGTGCCAGTAGTAGTGGGACTAGCGCAAACAATGAGCAGTTCTTC
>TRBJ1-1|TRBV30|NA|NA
CAWRIQGNTEAFF
TGTGCCTGGAGAATACAGGGGAACACTGAAGCTTTCTTT
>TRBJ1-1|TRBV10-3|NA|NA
CAISLQVGGQTEAFF
TGTGCCATCAGTTTACAAGTCGGGGGGCAAACTGAAGCTTTCTTT
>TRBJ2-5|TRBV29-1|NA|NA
CSVVYQETQYF
TGCAGCGTGGTGTACCAAGAGACCCAGTACTTC
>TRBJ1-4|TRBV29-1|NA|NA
CSVGTISTNEKLFF
TGCAGCGTTGGAACAATCTCAACTAATGAAAAACTGTTTTTT
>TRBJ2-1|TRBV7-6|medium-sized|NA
CARSSDGPYNEQFF
TGTGCCAGAAGTAGCGACGGCCCCTACAATGAGCAGTTCTTC
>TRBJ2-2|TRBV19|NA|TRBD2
CASSLSLGGSLPGELFF
TGTGCCAGCAGCTTAAGCTTGGGGGGGAGCCTCCCCGGGGAGCTGTTTTTT